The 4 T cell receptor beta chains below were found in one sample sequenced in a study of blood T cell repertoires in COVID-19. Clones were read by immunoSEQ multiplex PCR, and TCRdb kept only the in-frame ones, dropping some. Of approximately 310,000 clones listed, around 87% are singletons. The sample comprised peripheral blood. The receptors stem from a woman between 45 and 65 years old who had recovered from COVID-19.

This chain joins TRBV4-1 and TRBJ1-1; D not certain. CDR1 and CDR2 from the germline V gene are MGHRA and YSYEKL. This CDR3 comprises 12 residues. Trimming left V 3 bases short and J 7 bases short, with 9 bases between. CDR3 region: CASSHGDLEAFF. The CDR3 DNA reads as TGCGCCAGCAGCCATGGAGACCTTGAAGCTTTCTTT.

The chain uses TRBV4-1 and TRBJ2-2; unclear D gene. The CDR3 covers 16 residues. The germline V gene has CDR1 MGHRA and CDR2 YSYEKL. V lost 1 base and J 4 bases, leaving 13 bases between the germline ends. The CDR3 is CASSQVFSWSTGELFF. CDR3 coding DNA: TGCGCCAGCAGCCAAGTATTCAGTTGGTCCACCGGGGAGCTGTTTTTT.

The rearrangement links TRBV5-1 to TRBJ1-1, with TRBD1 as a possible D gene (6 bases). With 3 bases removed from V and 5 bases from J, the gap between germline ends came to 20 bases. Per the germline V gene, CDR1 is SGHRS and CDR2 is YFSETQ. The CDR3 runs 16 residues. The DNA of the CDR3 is TGCGCCAGCAGCTCGCCGAAGGGGGGGGCGGGAACTGAAGCTTTCTTT. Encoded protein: CASSSPKGGAGTEAFF.

The CDR3 region is CASSPDTDTEAFF. Written as DNA, the CDR3 is TGTGCCAGCTCACCGGACACGGACACTGAAGCTTTCTTT. This sequence joins TRBV18 and TRBJ1-1; tentatively, D is TRBD1 (5 bases). This CDR3 region has 13 residues. Germline V gene data show CDR1 as KGHSH and CDR2 as LQKENI. The ends were cut back, 3 bases at V and 3 bases at J, with 8 bases in the middle.